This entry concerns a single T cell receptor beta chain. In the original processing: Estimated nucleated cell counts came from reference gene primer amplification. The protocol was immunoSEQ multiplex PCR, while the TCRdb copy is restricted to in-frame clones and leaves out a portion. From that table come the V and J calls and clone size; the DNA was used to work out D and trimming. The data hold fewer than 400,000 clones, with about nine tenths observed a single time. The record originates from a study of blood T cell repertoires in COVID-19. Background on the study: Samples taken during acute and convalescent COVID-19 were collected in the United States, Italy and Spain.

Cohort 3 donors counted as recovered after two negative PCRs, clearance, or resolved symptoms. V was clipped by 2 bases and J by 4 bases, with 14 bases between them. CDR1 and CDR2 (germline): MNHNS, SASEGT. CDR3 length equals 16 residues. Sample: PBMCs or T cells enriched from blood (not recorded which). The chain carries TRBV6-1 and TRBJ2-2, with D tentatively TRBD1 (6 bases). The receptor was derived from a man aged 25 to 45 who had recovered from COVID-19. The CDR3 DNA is TGTGCCAGCAGTGAAAAGGGGGAACGACTCACCGGGGAGCTGTTTTTT. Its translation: CASSEKGERLTGELFF.